The 8 T cell receptor beta chains presented below share a single source sample, sequenced in a study of Tregs in tolerant kidney transplant recipients. The assay was immunoSEQ multiplex PCR, and TCRdb's table has in-frame clones only and misses some. This table holds about 52,000 clones. Material: CD4+ T cells from blood, obtained before the transplant. These receptors came from a human donor who received a combined kidney and bone marrow transplant.

As for this clone: The CDR3 end lies 3 residues beyond the end of the read and is filled in from the germline J gene. The V gene is TRBV11-2, the J gene TRBJ2-5, with D uncertain. In germline, CDR1 is SGHAT, CDR2 FQNNGV. V lost 5 bases to trimming and J lost 6 bases, with 16 bases between them. CDR3 length: 14 residues. The CDR3 bases that were read are TGTGCCAGCAGCCCCTCGGGTGGCTCTAAGACC. It specifies CASSPSGGSKT. Given in full, the CDR3 is CASSPSGGSKTQYF.

Note on this clone: The read is 3 residues too short to cover the CDR3 end, so that end is filled in from the germline J gene. The chain joins TRBV18 to TRBJ2-1; 10 nucleotides align to TRBD2. Germline CDR1 is KGHSH and CDR2 is LQKENI. The length of the CDR3 is 15 residues. J lost 9 bases, V lost 5 bases, and 10 bases had no gene match. The part of the CDR3 DNA that was read is TGTGCCAGCTCAGCTAATAGCGGGGGGAGATCTGAG. The encoded protein is CASSANSGGRSE. The whole CDR3 protein reads CASSANSGGRSEQFF.

A note on this clone: Coverage ceases 3 residues before the CDR3 finishes, and the germline J gene fills in the end. V and J are TRBV6-2 or TRBV6-3 and TRBJ1-5, with TRBD1 as a possible D gene (6 bases). Germline values: CDR1 MNHEY, CDR2 SVGEGT. The V gene lost 6 bases and the J gene lost 1 base, with 13 bases spanning the gap. There are 15 residues in the CDR3. The CDR3 DNA, read in part, is TGTGCCAGCAGCCCGACAGGAGTGAGCAATCAGCCC. Its translation is CASSPTGVSNQP. The full CDR3 protein is CASSPTGVSNQPQHF.

Worth noting for this clone: The observed sequence ends 3 residues before the CDR3 terminus, with the missing tail filled in from the germline J gene. The chain uses TRBV7-6 and TRBJ1-5; 9 nucleotides line up with TRBD1. This CDR3 has 14 residues. Trimming removed 1 base from V and 5 bases from J; junction bases left unmatched: 0. CDR1 SGHVS and CDR2 FNYEAQ come from the germline V gene. CDR3: CASSLGTGDQPQHF. Incomplete CDR3 DNA: TGTGCCAGCAGCTTAGGGACAGGGGATCAGCCC.

As for this clone: The read ends 3 residues early relative to the CDR3; the germline J gene fills the gap. The genes are TRBV7-2 and TRBJ2-7, with 11 bases matching TRBD1. V shed 0 bases, J shed 0 bases, and the junction held 4 bases outside the gene matches. CDR3 length: 17 residues. The germline V gene encodes CDR1 SGHTA and CDR2 FQGNSA. CDR3 loop: CASSLAGTGGSSYEQYF. The sequenced CDR3 bases are TGTGCCAGCAGCTTAGCTGGGACAGGGGGAAGCTCCTACGAG. The variable domain in full, completed from reference TRBV7-2 and TRBJ2-7, reads GAGVSQSPSNKVTEKGKDVELRCDPISGHTALYWYRQSLGQGLEFLIYFQGNSAPDKSGLPSDRFSAERTGGSVSTLTIQRTQQEDSAVYLCASSLAGTGGSSYEQYFGPGTRLTVT.

Points on this clone: The DNA ends 3 residues before the CDR3 does, and the rest of the CDR3 is filled in from the germline J gene. V gene TRBV7-2 combines with J gene TRBJ1-2; D gene ambiguous. Germline V lookup: CDR1 SGHTA, CDR2 FQGNSA. This CDR3 is built from 13 residues. The CDR3 DNA, read in part, is TGTGCCAGCAGCTTAGGGGGATCTAGCGGC. It codes for CASSLGGSSG. The entire CDR3 protein reads CASSLGGSSGYTF.

On this clone: Read data end 3 residues before the CDR3 end; the end is taken from the germline J gene. This chain uses TRBV20-1 with TRBJ1-5; 7 bases are a match to TRBD1. CDR1 DFQATT and CDR2 SNEGSKA come from the germline V gene (reference sequence). This CDR3 contains 14 residues. J was trimmed by 0 bases and V by 5 bases; bases with no gene match: 4. The CDR3 bases that were read are TGCAGTGCTGGGGGACAGCCTAGCAATCAGCCC. Translated, it gives CSAGGQPSNQP. The full CDR3 reads CSAGGQPSNQPQHF.

About this clone: The read terminates 3 residues before the CDR3 end, so the remaining end is supplied by the germline J gene. V usage is TRBV19 and J usage is TRBJ1-5; unclear D gene. In germline, CDR1 is LNHDA, CDR2 SQIVND (reference sequence). V was shortened by 5 bases and J by 0 bases, with 8 bases between the two germline ends. The CDR3 extends over 14 amino acids. CDR3 DNA (partial): TGTGCCAGTAGTGGGCAGCTTAGCAATCAGCCC. Translating it yields CASSGQLSNQP. The complete CDR3 reads CASSGQLSNQPQHF.